This T cell receptor (beta chain) came from a study of T cell responses to AZD1222 COVID-19 vaccine. The V end was cut by 1 base, the J end by 2 bases, with 14 bases between. This CDR3 is built from 16 residues. Germline-derived CDR1 and CDR2 are LGHNA and YNFKEQ. Generated by immunoSEQ multiplex PCR, the TCRdb table keeps only in-frame clones and is missing some. The sample records some 180,000 clones, about nine tenths being singletons. The receptor was derived from an adult who received the AZD1222 COVID-19 vaccine. The V call is TRBV4-2, the J call TRBJ2-5, with a weak D call TRBD2 (5 bases). Sequenced here: peripheral blood, sampled 28 days after the second AZD1222 dose. Here the CDR3 DNA reads TGTGCCAGCAGCCAAGGCACGAGGAGGCAACAAGAGACCCAGTACTTC. This sequence encodes CASSQGTRRQQETQYF.